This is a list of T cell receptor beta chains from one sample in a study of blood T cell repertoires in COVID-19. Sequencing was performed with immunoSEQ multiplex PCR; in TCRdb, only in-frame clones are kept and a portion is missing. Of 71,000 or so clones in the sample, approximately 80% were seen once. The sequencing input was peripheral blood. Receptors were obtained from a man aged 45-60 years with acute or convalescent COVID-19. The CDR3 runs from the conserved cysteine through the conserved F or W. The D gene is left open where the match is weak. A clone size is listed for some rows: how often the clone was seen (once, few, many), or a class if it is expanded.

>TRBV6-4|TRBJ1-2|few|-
CASSDQRGNGYTF
TGTGCCAGCAGTGATCAGAGGGGGAATGGCTACACCTTC
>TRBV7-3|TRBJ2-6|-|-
CASSPQASFSGANVLTF
TGTGCCAGCAGCCCACAGGCGTCTTTCTCTGGGGCCAACGTCCTGACTTTC
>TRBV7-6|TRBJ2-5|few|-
CASSLEGQGFVAQYF
TGTGCCAGCAGCTTAGAGGGACAAGGGTTTGTGGCCCAGTACTTC
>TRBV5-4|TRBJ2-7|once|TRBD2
CASSRSAGGPYEQYF
TGTGCCAGCAGCCGTTCGGCGGGGGGGCCCTACGAGCAGTACTTC
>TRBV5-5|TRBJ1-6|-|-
CASRGPGSSYNSPLHF
TGTGCCAGCAGGGGCCCGGGGAGCTCCTATAATTCACCCCTCCACTTT
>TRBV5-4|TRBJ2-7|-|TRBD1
CASRDGPTGWRYEQYF
TGTGCCAGCAGGGATGGCCCGACAGGGTGGCGCTACGAGCAGTACTTC
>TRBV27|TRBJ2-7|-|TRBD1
CASSFRRDSSYEQYF
TGTGCCAGCAGTTTCCGCCGGGACAGTTCCTACGAGCAGTACTTC
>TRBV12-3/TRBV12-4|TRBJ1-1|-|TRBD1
CASSLTGYTEAFF
TGTGCCAGCAGCTTGACAGGGTACACTGAAGCTTTCTTT
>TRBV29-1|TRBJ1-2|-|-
CSAAGVNGYTF
TGCAGCGCCGCGGGGGTGAATGGCTACACCTTC
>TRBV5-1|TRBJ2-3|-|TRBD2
CASSQNGLAGSTDTQYF
TGCGCCAGCAGCCAAAACGGACTAGCGGGCAGCACAGATACGCAGTATTTT
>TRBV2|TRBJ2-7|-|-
CASSERGGSNEQYF
TGTGCCAGCAGTGAAAGGGGGGGCTCCAACGAGCAGTACTTC
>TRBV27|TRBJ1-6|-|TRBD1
CASSLSDRVNSPLHF
TGTGCCAGCAGTTTATCGGACAGGGTGAATTCACCCCTCCACTTT
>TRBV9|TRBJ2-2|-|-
CASSVVENTGELFF
TGTGCCAGCAGCGTAGTAGAGAACACCGGGGAGCTGTTTTTT
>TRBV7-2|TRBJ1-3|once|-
CASSRLWDTSSGNTIYF
TGTGCCAGCAGCCGTCTGTGGGACACGAGCTCTGGAAACACCATATATTTT
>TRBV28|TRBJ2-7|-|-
CASSGGTVVYEQYF
TGTGCCAGCAGTGGCGGGACGGTCGTGTACGAGCAGTACTTC
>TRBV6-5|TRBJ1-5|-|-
CASSPDTASYQPQHF
TGTGCCAGCAGCCCGGACACAGCGTCCTATCAGCCCCAGCATTTT
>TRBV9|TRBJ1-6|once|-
CASSSGPGVYSPLHF
TGTGCCAGCAGCTCGGGACCGGGGGTTTATTCACCCCTCCACTTT
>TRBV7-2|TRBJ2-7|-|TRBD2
CASSFGEGAYEQYF
TGTGCCAGCAGCTTTGGGGAGGGCGCCTACGAGCAGTACTTC